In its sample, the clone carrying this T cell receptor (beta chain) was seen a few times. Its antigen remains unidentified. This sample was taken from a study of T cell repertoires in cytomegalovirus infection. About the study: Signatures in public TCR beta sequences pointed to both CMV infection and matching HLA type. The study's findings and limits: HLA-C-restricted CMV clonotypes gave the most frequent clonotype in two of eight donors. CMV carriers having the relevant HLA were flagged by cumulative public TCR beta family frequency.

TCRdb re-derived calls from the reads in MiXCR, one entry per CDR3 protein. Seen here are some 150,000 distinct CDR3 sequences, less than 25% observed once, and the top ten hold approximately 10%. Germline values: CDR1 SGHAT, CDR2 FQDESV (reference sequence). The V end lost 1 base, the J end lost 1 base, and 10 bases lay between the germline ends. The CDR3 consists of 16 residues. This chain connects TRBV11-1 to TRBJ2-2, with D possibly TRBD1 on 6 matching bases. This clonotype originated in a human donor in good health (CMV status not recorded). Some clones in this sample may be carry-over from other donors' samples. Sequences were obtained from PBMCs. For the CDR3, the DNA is TGTGCCAGCAGCTTAGTGGCGACAGGGAACACCGGGGAGCTGTTTTTT. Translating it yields CASSLVATGNTGELFF.